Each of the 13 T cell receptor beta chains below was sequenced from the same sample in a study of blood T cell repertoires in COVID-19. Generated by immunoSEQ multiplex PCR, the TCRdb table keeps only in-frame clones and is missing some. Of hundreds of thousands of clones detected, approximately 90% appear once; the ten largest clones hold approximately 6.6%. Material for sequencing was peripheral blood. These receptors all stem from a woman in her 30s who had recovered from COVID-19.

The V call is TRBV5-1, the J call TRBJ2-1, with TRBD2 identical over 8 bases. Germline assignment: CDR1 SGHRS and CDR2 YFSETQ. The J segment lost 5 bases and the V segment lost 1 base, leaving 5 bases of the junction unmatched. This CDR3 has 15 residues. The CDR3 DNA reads TGCGCCAGCAGCTTGACGGGGGGGTTTGACAATGAGCAGTTCTTC. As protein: CASSLTGGFDNEQFF. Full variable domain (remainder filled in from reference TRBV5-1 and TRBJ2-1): KAGVTQTPRYLIKTRGQQVTLSCSPISGHRSVSWYQQTPGQGLQFLFEYFSETQRNKGNFPGRFSGRQFSNSRSEMNVSTLELGDSALYLCASSLTGGFDNEQFFGPGTRLTVL.

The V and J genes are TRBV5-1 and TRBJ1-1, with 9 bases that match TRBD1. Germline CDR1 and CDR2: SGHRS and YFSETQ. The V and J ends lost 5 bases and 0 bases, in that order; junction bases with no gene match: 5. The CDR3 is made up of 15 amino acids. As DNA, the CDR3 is TGCGCCAGCAGTTATGGACAGGGGATGAACACTGAAGCTTTCTTT. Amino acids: CASSYGQGMNTEAFF.

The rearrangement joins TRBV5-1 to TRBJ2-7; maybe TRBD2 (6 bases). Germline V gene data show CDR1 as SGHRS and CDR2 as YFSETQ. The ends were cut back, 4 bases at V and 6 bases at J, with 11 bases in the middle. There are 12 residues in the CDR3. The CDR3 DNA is TGCGCCAGCAGCCTCACAGCGGGCGAGCAGTACTTC. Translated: CASSLTAGEQYF. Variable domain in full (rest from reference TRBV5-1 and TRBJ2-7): KAGVTQTPRYLIKTRGQQVTLSCSPISGHRSVSWYQQTPGQGLQFLFEYFSETQRNKGNFPGRFSGRQFSNSRSEMNVSTLELGDSALYLCASSLTAGEQYFGPGTRLTVT.

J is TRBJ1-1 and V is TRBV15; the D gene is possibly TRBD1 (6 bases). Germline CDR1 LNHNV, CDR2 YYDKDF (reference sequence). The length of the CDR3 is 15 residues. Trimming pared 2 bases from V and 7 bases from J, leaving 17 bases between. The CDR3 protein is CATSRKFNRESEAFF. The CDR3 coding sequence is TGTGCCACCAGCAGAAAGTTTAACAGGGAAAGTGAAGCTTTCTTT.

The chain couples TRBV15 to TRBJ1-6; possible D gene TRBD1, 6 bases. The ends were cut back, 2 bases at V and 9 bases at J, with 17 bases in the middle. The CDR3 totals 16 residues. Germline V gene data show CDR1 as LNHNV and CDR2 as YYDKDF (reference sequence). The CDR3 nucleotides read TGTGCCACCAGCAGAACTCGGGACACACCTGCTTCACCCCTCCACTTT. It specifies CATSRTRDTPASPLHF.

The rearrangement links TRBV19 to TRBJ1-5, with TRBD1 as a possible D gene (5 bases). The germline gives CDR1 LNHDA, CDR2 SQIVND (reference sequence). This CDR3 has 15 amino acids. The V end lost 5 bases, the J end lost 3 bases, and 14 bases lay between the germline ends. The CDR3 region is CASSPLTEINQPQHF. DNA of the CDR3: TGTGCCAGTAGTCCCCTGACAGAAATCAATCAGCCCCAGCATTTT. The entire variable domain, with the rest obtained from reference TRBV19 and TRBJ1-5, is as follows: DGGITQSPKYLFRKEGQNVTLSCEQNLNHDAMYWYRQDPGQGLRLIYYSQIVNDFQKGDIAEGYSVSREKKESFPLTVTSAQKNPTAFYLCASSPLTEINQPQHFGDGTRLSIL.

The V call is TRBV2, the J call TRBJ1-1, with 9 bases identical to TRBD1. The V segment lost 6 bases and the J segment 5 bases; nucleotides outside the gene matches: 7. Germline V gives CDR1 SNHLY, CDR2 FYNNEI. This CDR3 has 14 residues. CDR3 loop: CASRTRDRATEAFF. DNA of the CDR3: TGTGCCAGCAGGACCCGGGACAGGGCGACTGAAGCTTTCTTT.

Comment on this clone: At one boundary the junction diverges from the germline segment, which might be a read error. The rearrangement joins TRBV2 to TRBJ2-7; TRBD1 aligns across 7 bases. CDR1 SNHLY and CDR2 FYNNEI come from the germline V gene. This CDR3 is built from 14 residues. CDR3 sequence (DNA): TGTGCCACCAGTAGGGACAGCGTGACTGGCGAGCAGTACTTC. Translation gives CATSRDSVTGEQYF. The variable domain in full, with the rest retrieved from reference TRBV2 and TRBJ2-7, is EPEVTQTPSHQVTQMGQEVILRCVPISNHLYFYWYRQILGQKVEFLVSFYNNEISEKSEIFDDQFSVERPDGSNFTLKIRSTKLEDSAMYFCATSRDSVTGEQYFGPGTRLTVT.

DNA for the CDR3: TGTGCCAGCAGCTTAGAGGGAACGACAGGGCAGGGCGGCTACACCTTC. Its protein product is CASSLEGTTGQGGYTF. This chain joins TRBV13 and TRBJ1-2; 7 bases agree with TRBD1. Germline V gene lookup returns CDR1 PRHDT and CDR2 FYEKMQ (reference sequence). The trim removed 1 base at V and 8 bases at J, leaving 13 bases unmatched. CDR3 size: 16 residues. Filled out from reference TRBV13 and TRBJ1-2, the complete variable domain reads AAGVIQSPRHLIKEKRETATLKCYPIPRHDTVYWYQQGPGQDPQFLISFYEKMQSDKGSIPDRFSAQQFSDYHSELNMSSLELGDSALYFCASSLEGTTGQGGYTFGSGTRLTVV.

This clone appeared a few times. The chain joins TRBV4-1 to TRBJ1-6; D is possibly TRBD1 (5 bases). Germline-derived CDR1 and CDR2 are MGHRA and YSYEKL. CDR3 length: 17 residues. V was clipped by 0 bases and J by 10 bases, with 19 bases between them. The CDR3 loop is CASSQDPPGGSNSPLHF. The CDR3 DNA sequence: TGCGCCAGCAGCCAAGACCCCCCCGGGGGATCAAACTCACCCCTCCACTTT.

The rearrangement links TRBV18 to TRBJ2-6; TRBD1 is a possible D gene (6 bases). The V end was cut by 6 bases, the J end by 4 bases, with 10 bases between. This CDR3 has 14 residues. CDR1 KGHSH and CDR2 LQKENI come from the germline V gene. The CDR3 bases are TGTGCCAGCTCGAACAGGGACGGGGCCAACGTCCTGACTTTC. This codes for CASSNRDGANVLTF.

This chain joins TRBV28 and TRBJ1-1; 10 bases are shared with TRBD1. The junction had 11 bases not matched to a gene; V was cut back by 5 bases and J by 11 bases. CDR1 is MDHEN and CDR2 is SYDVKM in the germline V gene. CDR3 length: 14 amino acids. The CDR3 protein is CASSVTGTGASAFF. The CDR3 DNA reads TGTGCCAGCAGTGTGACCGGGACAGGGGCTTCCGCTTTCTTT.

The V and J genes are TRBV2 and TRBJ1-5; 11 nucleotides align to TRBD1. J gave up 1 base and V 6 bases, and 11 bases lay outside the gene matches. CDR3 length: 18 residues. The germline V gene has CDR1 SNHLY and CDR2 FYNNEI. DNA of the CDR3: TGTGCCAGCAGCCCCCGTCGGACAGGGGGCGGAAGCAATCAGCCCCAGCATTTT. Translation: CASSPRRTGGGSNQPQHF.